The T cell receptor beta chain under discussion was sequenced for a study of blood T cells in healthy people across ages. Findings and caveats of the study: Diversity estimates drawn from one million T cells were deemed underestimates. Naive CD4+ cell counts and diversity both ran higher in long-lived than in aged donors.

Alongside a J-beta primer mix, a sample-barcoded 5' primer served in a second PCR lasting about 6 to 12 cycles. MiXCR, run by TCRdb on the 5' RACE reads, gives a single entry per CDR3 protein. The sample consists of approximately 770,000 distinct CDR3 sequences, 55% to 70% of them appearing once. Drawing of peripheral blood yielded approximately 10 milliliters from each donor. A minimum of 7 million PBMCs was isolated per sample. On this clonotype: No antigen is known for it.

This sequence was found in a man aged 30-40 years in good health. The specimen was blood.

The CDR3 here is CASSWAGTSSYEQYF. The CDR3 nucleotides are TGTGCCAGCAGTTGGGCCGGGACTAGCTCCTACGAGCAGTACTTC. The rearrangement joins TRBV28 to TRBJ2-7, with 8 positions matching TRBD2. This CDR3 region has 15 residues. The J segment lost 0 bases and the V segment lost 4 bases, leaving 5 bases of the junction unmatched. In germline, CDR1 is MDHEN, CDR2 SYDVKM.